Listed here are 15 T cell receptor beta chains from one sample, sequenced in a study of metastatic and nonmetastatic thyroid tumors. Not a single patient had been given any form of treatment at any point before undergoing thyroid surgery. TCRdb reanalyzed the PCR reads via MiXCR. The sample has approximately 7,100 clones; around a third are singletons. Sequencing was carried out using tumor tissue. These receptors were collected from a female donor with papillary thyroid cancer or a benign thyroid nodule (not recorded which). Some clones in this sample may be carry-over from other donors' samples.

Sample share makes this clone medium-sized. The J gene is TRBJ1-2, the V gene TRBV30, with a tentative D call TRBD1 (5 bases). V gave up 3 bases and J gave up 6 bases, with 14 bases separating them. Germline assignment: CDR1 GTSNPN and CDR2 SVGIG (reference sequence). This CDR3 is 13 amino acids long. CDR3 region: CAWSWVGVDGYTF. CDR3 sequence (DNA): TGTGCCTGGAGCTGGGTAGGGGTGGATGGCTACACCTTC.

This clone has just a few counts. The rearrangement joins TRBV5-1 to TRBJ2-7; D might be TRBD1 (6 bases). V gave up 0 bases and J gave up 3 bases, with 10 bases separating them. The CDR3 length is 14 residues. Germline CDR1 reads SGHRS; CDR2 reads YFSETQ. CDR3 bases: TGCGCCAGCAGCTTGGCAGGGGAAATCTACGAGCAGTACTTC. Amino acid sequence: CASSLAGEIYEQYF.

By proportion, this clone is medium-sized (0.01 to 0.1%). V usage is TRBV6-1 and J usage is TRBJ2-1; the match to TRBD2 covers 9 bases. Trimming cost V 6 bases and J 8 bases; bases outside gene matches: 11. Per germline, CDR1 MNHNS and CDR2 SASEGT. CDR3 size: 15 residues. This CDR3 is CASRSPSGTFDEQFF. The CDR3, as DNA: TGTGCCAGCAGGTCTCCTAGCGGGACGTTCGATGAGCAGTTCTTC.

This clone was observed many times. A much larger clone differs by one base, so this may be a read error. Additional DNA sequences in this sample encode the identical CDR3. This chain joins TRBV12-3 or TRBV12-4 and TRBJ2-4; D perhaps matches TRBD2 (5 bases). The length of the CDR3 is 15 residues. The CDR3 loop reads CASSLGTVAKNIRYF. CDR3 nucleotides: TGTGCCAGCAGTTTAGGGACTGTAGCCAAAAACATTCGGTACTTC.

This clone was observed a handful of times. The chain couples TRBV6-1 to TRBJ2-7; the D is unclear. The CDR3 spans 12 residues. Trimming took off 2 bases at V and 7 bases at J, with 9 bases between the two ends. Germline values: CDR1 MNHNS, CDR2 SASEGT. This chain's CDR3 is CASSELLQEQYF. The DNA of the CDR3 is TGTGCCAGCAGTGAACTCTTGCAGGAGCAGTACTTC.

This chain uses TRBV7-8 with TRBJ1-5; no definite D call. CDR1 is SGHVS and CDR2 is FQNEAQ in the germline V gene. The V end was cut by 5 bases, the J end by 5 bases, with 16 bases between. The CDR3 contains 15 residues. The CDR3 region is CASSPPGVGDQPQHF. CDR3 nucleotides: TGTGCCAGCAGCCCTCCCGGAGTGGGTGATCAGCCCCAGCATTTT.

The table lists this clone with a few counts. The chain recombines TRBV6-1 with TRBJ2-3; weak D call: TRBD1 (6 bases). V lost 0 bases to trimming and J lost 6 bases, with 16 bases between them. Germline V gene sequence: CDR1 MNHNS, CDR2 SASEGT. CDR3 length: 16 amino acids. CDR3: CASSEAPGHGTDTQYF. CDR3 nucleotides: TGTGCCAGCAGTGAAGCACCGGGACACGGGACGGATACGCAGTATTTT.

By sample fraction, this clone is medium-sized. This chain uses TRBV3-1 with TRBJ2-1; D is perhaps TRBD1 (5 bases). The CDR3 consists of 14 residues. V was shortened by 0 bases and J by 5 bases, with 8 bases between the two germline ends. CDR1 and CDR2 (germline): LGHDT, YNNKEL (reference sequence). The chain's CDR3 is CASSQEHRNNEQFF. The CDR3 coding sequence is TGTGCCAGCAGCCAAGAGCACAGGAACAATGAGCAGTTCTTC.

In this sample, this clone turned up many times. This rearrangement joins TRBV27 to TRBJ2-5, with a tentative D call TRBD2 (6 bases). This CDR3 is 13 amino acids long. Germline V gene sequence: CDR1 MNHEY, CDR2 SMNVEV (reference sequence). The germline V and J ends were trimmed by 7 bases and 5 bases, with 14 bases remaining between them. The CDR3 DNA reads TGTGCCAGCAAGGAGGCGGGAATGGAGACCCAGTACTTC. Translating gives CASKEAGMETQYF.

This clone has only a few counts. The rearrangement uses TRBV29-1 and TRBJ2-3; 9 bases are shared with TRBD2. Trimming cost V 7 bases and J 13 bases; bases outside gene matches: 12. Germline V CDR1 and CDR2: SQVTM, ANQGSEA. CDR3 length equals 12 residues. CDR3 region: CSARDGASGKYF. In DNA, the CDR3 is TGCAGCGCCCGAGATGGGGCTAGCGGGAAGTATTTT.

This clone came up many times. The chain combines TRBV5-5 with TRBJ2-7; no clear D. This CDR3 contains 12 residues. The germline gives CDR1 SGHKS, CDR2 YYEKEE (reference sequence). V was trimmed by 0 bases and J by 2 bases, leaving 3 bases between them. The CDR3 sequence: CASSLGAYEQYF. DNA of the CDR3: TGTGCCAGCAGCTTGGGGGCCTACGAGCAGTACTTC.

By share of the sample, this clone is medium-sized. V is TRBV27 and J is TRBJ2-7; D possibly matches TRBD1 or TRBD2 (5 bases each). Between the trimmed V and J ends, which lost 3 bases and 2 bases, there was a span of 14 bases. The CDR3 consists of 15 residues. Germline values: CDR1 MNHEY, CDR2 SMNVEV (reference sequence). The CDR3 coding sequence is TGTGCCAGCAGTTTTCTCCCAGGGACGCCCTACGAGCAGTACTTC. Translated: CASSFLPGTPYEQYF.

V gene TRBV19 combines with J gene TRBJ1-6, with D maybe TRBD1 (5 bases). This CDR3 spans 17 amino acids. Per the germline V gene, CDR1 is LNHDA and CDR2 is SQIVND (reference sequence). Trimming took off 2 bases at V and 6 bases at J, with 17 bases between the two ends. The CDR3 nucleotides read TGTGCCAGTAGTATAAGGGGCCGAAGCAAGCGTAATTCACCCCTCCACTTT. Translating it yields CASSIRGRSKRNSPLHF.

The chain uses TRBV9 and TRBJ1-1; D unresolved. The CDR3 has 14 amino acids. Germline assignment: CDR1 SGDLS and CDR2 YYNGEE. V lost 4 bases to trimming and J lost 0 bases, with 10 bases between them. The chain's CDR3 is CASSTGPMNTEAFF. The CDR3 bases are TGTGCCAGCAGCACCGGGCCCATGAACACTGAAGCTTTCTTT.

By sample share, this clone is medium-sized (0.01 to 0.1%). The J gene is TRBJ2-3, the V gene TRBV12-3 or TRBV12-4, with TRBD1 as a possible D gene (5 bases). This CDR3 is built from 16 residues. The V end lost 6 bases, the J end lost 3 bases, and 19 bases lay between the germline ends. The CDR3 coding sequence is TGTGCCAGCAGCCCATCAGGGTTATTAAGGACAGATACGCAGTATTTT. Protein product: CASSPSGLLRTDTQYF.